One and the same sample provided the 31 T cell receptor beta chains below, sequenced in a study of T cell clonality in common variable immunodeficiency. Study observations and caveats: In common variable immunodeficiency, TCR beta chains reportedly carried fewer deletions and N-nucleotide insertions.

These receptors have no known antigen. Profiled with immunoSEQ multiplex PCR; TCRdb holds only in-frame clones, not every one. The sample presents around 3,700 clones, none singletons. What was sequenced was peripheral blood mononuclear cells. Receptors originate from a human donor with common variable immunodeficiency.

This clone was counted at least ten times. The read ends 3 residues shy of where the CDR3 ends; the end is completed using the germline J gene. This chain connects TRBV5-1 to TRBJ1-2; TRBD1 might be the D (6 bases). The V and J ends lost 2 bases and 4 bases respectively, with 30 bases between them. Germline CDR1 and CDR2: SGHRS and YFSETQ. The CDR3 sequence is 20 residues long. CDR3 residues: CASSFYVGETGQLRGYGYTF. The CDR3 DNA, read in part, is TGCGCCAGCAGCTTCTACGTTGGAGAGACAGGCCAACTCCGGGGCTATGGC.

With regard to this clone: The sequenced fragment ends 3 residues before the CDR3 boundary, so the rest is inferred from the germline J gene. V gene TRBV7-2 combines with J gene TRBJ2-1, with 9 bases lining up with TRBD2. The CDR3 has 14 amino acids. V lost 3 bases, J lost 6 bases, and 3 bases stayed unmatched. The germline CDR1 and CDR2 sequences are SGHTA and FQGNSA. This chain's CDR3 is CASSFTLAGNEQFF. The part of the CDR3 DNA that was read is TGTGCCAGCAGCTTTACACTAGCGGGCAATGAG.

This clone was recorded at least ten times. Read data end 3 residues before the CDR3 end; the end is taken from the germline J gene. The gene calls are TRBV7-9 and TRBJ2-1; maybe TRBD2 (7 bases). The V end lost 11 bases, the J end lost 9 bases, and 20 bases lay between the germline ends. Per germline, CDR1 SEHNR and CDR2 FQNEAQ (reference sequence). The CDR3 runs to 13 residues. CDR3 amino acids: CAGGASGRGEQFF. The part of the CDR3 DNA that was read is TGTGCCGGGGGGGCTAGCGGCAGGGGTGAG.

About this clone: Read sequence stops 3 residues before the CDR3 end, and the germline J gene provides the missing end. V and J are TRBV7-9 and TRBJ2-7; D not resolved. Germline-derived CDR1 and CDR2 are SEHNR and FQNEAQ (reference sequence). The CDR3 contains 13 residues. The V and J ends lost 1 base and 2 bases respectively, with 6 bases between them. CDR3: CASSLVAAYEQYF. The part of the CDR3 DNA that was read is TGTGCCAGCAGCTTAGTGGCGGCCTACGAG. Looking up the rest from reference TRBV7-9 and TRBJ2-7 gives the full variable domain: DTGVSQNPRHKITKRGQNVTFRCDPISEHNRLYWYRQTLGQGPEFLTYFQNEAQLEKSRLLSDRFSAERPKGSFSTLEIQRTEQGDSAMYLCASSLVAAYEQYFGPGTRLTVT.

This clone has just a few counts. The chain's CDR3 is CASQRDRIAKNIQYF. CDR3 DNA, as far as it was read: TGTGCCAGCCAGCGGGACAGAATAGCCAAAAACATT. The V call is TRBV6-2 or TRBV6-3, the J call TRBJ2-4; D is tentatively TRBD1 or TRBD2 (7 bases each). Sequencing ends 3 residues short of the CDR3 end; the germline J gene provides the rest. V was clipped by 8 bases and J by 0 bases, with 14 bases between them. CDR1 is MNHEY and CDR2 is SVGEGT in the germline V gene. The CDR3 contains 15 residues.

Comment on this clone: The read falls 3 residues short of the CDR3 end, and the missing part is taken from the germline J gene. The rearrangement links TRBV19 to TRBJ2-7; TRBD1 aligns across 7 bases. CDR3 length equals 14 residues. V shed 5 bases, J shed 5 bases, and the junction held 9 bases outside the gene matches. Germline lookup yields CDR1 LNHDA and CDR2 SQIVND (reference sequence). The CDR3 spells CASSYSGQQNEQYF. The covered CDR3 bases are TGTGCCAGTAGTTATTCGGGACAGCAAAACGAG.

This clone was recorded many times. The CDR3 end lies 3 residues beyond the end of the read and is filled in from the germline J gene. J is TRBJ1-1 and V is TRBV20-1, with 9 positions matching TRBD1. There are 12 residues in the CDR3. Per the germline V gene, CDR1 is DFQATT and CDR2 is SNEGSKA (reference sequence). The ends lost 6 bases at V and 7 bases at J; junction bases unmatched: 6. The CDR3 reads CSADRGEIEAFF. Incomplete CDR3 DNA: TGCAGTGCGGACAGGGGAGAAATTGAA.

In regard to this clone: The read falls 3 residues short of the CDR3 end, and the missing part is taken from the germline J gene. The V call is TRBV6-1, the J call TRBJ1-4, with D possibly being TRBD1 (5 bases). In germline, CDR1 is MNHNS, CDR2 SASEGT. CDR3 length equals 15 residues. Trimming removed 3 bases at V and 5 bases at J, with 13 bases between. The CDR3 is CASSDLGPRNEKLFF. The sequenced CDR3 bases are TGTGCCAGCAGTGATTTGGGGCCGCGGAATGAAAAA.

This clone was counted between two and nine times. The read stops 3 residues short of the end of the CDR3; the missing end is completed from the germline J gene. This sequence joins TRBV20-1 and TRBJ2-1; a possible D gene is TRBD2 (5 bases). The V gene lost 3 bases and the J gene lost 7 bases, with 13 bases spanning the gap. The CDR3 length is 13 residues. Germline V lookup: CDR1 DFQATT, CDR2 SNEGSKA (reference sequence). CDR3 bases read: TGCAGTGCTAGCTCACTAGGGATGAATGAG. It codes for CSASSLGMNE. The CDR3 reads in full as CSASSLGMNEQFF.

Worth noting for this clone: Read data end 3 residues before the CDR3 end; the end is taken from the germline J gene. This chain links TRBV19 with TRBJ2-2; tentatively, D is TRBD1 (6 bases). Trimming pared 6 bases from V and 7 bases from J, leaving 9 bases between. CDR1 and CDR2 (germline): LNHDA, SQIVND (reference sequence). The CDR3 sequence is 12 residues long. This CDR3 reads CASRVDSGELFF. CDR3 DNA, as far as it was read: TGTGCCAGTAGGGTGGACAGCGGGGAG.

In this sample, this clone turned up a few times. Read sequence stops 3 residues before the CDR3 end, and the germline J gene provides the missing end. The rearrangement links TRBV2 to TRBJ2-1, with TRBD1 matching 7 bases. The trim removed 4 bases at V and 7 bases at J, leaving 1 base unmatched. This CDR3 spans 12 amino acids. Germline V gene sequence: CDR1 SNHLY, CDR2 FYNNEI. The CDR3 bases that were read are TGTGCCAGCAGTGTGGACAGGAATGAG. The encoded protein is CASSVDRNE. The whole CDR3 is CASSVDRNEQFF.

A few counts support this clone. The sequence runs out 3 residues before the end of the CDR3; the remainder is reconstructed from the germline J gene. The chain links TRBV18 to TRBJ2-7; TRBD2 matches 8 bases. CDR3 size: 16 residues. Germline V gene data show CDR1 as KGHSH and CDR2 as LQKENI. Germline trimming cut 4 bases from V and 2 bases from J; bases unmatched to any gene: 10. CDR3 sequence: CASSLLSGTVAYEQYF. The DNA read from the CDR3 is TGTGCCAGCTCACTCCTTAGCGGGACGGTAGCCTACGAG.

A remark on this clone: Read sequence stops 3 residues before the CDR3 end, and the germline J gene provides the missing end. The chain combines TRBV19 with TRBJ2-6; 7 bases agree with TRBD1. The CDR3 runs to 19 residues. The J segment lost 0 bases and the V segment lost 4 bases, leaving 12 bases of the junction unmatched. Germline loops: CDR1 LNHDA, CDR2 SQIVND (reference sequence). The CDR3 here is CASSTPSRDSTSGANVLTF. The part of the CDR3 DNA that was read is TGTGCCAGTAGTACACCCTCCCGGGACAGTACCTCTGGGGCCAACGTC.

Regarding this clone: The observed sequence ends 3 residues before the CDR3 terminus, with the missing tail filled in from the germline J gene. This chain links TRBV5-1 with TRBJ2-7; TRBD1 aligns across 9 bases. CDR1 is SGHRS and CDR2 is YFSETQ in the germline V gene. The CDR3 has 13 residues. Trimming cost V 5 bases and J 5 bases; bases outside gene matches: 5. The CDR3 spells CASRPGQGNEQYF. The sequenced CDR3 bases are TGCGCCAGCAGACCAGGACAGGGGAACGAG.

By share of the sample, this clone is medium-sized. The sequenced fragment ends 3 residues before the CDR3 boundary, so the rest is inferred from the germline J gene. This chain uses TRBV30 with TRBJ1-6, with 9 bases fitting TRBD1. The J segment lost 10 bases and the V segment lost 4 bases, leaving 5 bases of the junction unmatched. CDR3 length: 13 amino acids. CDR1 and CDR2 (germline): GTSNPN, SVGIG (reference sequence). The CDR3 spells CAWMDRGGSPLHF. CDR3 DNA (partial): TGTGCCTGGATGGACAGGGGAGGATCACCC.

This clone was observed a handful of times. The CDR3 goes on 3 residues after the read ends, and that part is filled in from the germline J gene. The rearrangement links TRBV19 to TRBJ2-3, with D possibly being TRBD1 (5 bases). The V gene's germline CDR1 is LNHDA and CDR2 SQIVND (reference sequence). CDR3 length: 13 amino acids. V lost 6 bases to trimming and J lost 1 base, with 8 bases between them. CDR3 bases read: TGTGCCAGTAGCCCAGGGCGCACAGATACG. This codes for CASSPGRTDT. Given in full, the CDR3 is CASSPGRTDTQYF.

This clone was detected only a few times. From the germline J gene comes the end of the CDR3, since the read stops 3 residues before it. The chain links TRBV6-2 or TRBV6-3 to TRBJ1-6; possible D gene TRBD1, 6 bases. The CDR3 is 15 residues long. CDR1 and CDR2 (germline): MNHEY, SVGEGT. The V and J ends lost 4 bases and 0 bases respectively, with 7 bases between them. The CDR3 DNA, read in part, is TGTGCCAGCAGTTTGGGACACTCCTATAATTCACCC. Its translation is CASSLGHSYNSP. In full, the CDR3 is CASSLGHSYNSPLHF.

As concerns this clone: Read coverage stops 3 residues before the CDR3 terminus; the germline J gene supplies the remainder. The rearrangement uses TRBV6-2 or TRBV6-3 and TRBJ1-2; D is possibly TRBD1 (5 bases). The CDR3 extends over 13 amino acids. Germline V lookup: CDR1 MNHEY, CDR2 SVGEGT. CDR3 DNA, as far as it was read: TGTGCCAGCAGTTACTCGGCAGGGAGAGGC. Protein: CASSYSAGRG. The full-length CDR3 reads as CASSYSAGRGYTF.

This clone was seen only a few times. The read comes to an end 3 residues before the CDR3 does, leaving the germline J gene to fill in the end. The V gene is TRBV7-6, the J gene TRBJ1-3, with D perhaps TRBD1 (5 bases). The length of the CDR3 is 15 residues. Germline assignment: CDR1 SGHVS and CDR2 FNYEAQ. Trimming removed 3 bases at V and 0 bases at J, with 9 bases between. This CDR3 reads CASSFQGFSGNTIYF. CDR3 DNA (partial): TGTGCCAGCAGCTTTCAGGGCTTCTCTGGAAACACC.

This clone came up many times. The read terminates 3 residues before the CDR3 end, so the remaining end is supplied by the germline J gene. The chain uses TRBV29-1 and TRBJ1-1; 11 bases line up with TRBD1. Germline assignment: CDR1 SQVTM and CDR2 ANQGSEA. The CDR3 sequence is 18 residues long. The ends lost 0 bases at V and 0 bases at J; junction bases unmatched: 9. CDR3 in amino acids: CSVEDPGQGASMNTEAFF. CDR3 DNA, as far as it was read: TGCAGCGTTGAAGATCCCGGACAGGGGGCCTCGATGAACACTGAA.

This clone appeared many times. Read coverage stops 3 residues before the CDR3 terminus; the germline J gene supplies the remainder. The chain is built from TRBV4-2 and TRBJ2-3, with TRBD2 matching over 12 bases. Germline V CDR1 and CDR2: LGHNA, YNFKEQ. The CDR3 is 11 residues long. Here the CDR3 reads CASASGGAQYF. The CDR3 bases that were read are TGTGCCAGCGCTAGCGGGGGGGCG.

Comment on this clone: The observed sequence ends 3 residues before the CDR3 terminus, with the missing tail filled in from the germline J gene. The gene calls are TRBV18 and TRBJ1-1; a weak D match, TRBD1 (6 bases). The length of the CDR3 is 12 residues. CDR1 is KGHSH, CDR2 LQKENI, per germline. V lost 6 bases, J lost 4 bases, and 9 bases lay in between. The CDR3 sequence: CASSGQGTEAFF. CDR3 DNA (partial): TGTGCCAGCTCGGGACAAGGCACTGAA.

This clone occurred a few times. The covered CDR3 bases are TGTGCCTTCCGAATCAGGACAGGGGGGAGTTACGAG. Translating it yields CAFRIRTGGSYE. The complete CDR3 protein is CAFRIRTGGSYEQYF. V usage is TRBV30 and J usage is TRBJ2-7, with TRBD1 identical over 10 bases. Read sequence stops 3 residues before the CDR3 end, and the germline J gene provides the missing end. V gave up 7 bases and J gave up 4 bases; unmatched junction bases: 13. CDR1 is GTSNPN and CDR2 is SVGIG in the germline V gene (reference sequence). This CDR3 contains 15 residues.

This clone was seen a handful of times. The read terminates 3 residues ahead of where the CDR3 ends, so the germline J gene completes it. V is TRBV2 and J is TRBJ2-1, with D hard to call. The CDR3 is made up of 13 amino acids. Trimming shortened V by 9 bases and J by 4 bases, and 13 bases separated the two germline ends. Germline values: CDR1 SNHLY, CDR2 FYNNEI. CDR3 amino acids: CARDKQSYNEQFF. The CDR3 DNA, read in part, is TGTGCCAGGGATAAACAGTCTTACAATGAG.

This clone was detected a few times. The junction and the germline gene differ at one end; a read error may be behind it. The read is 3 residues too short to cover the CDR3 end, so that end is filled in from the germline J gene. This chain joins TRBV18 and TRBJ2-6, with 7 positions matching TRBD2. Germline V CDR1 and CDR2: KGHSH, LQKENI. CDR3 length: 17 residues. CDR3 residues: CASAPSAGRSGANVLTF. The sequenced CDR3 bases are TGTGCCAGCGCACCATCAGCGGGGCGCTCTGGGGCCAACGTC.

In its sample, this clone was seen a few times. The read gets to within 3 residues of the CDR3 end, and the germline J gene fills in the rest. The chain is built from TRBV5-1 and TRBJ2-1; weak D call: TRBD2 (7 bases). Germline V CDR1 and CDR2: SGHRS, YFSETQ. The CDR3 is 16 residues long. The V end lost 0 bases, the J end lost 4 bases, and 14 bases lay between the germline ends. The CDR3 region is CASSLGRGAGYNEQFF. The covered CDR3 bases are TGCGCCAGCAGCTTGGGCCGGGGGGCAGGATACAATGAG.

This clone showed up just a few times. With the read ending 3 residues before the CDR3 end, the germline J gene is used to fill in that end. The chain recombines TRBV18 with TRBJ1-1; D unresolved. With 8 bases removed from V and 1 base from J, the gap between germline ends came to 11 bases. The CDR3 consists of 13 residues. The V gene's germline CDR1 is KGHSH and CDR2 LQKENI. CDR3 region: CASAYSSNTEAFF. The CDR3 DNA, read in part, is TGTGCCAGCGCCTATAGTTCGAACACTGAA.

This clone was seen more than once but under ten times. The CDR3 reads CASSQGLYGYTF. CDR3 DNA, as far as it was read: TGTGCCAGCTCCCAGGGTCTTTATGGC. The chain joins TRBV19 to TRBJ1-2; possible D gene TRBD1, 5 bases. The CDR3 is cut off 3 residues early in the read; its end comes from the germline J gene. Per germline, CDR1 LNHDA and CDR2 SQIVND (reference sequence). The CDR3 extends over 12 amino acids. The V gene lost 9 bases and the J gene lost 5 bases, with 13 bases spanning the gap. Full variable domain (outside the CDR3, taken from reference TRBV19 and TRBJ1-2): DGGITQSPKYLFRKEGQNVTLSCEQNLNHDAMYWYRQDPGQGLRLIYYSQIVNDFQKGDIAEGYSVSREKKESFPLTVTSAQKNPTAFYLCASSQGLYGYTFGSGTRLTVV.

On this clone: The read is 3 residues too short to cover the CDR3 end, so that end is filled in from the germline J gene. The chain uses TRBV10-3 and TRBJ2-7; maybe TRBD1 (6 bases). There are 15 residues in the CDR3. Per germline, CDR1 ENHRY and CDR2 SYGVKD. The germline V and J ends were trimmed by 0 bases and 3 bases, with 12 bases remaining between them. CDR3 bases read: TGTGCCATCAGTGAGTCGACAGGACTCATCTACGAG. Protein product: CAISESTGLIYE. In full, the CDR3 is CAISESTGLIYEQYF.

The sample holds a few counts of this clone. CDR3 bases read: TGTGCCAGCAGCTTAGAAGTGAGGGGAGACTCTGGGGCCAACGTC. Translating gives CASSLEVRGDSGANV. The entire CDR3 is CASSLEVRGDSGANVLTF. V is TRBV7-6 and J is TRBJ2-6; either TRBD1 or TRBD2 may fit D (5 bases each). The observed sequence ends 3 residues before the CDR3 terminus, with the missing tail filled in from the germline J gene. The CDR3 extends over 18 amino acids. The V gene's germline CDR1 is SGHVS and CDR2 FNYEAQ. Between the trimmed V and J ends, which lost 1 base and 0 bases, there was a span of 13 bases.

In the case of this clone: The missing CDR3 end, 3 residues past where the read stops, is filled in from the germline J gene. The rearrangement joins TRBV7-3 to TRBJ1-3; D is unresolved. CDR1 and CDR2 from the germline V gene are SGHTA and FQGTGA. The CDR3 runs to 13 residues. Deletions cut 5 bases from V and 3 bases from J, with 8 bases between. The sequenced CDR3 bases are TGTGCCAGCAGCAAAGGCCTTGGAAACACC. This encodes CASSKGLGNT. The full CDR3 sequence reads CASSKGLGNTIYF.